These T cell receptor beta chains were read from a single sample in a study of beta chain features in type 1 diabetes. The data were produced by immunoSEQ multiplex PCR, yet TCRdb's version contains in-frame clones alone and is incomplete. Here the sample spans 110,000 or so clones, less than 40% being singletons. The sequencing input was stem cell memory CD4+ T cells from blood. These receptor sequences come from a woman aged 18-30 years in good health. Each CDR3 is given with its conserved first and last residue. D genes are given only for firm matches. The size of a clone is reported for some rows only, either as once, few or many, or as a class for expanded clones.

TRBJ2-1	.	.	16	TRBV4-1	TGCGCCAGCAGCCAAGTCCCAGGTGTCTCCTACAATGAGCAGTTCTTC	CASSQVPGVSYNEQFF
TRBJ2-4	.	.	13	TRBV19	TGTGCCAGTCGGGGTGAGGCCAAAAACATTCAGTACTTC	CASRGEAKNIQYF
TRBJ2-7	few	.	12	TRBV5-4	TGTGCCAGCAGCGTACGGGGCTACGAGCAGTACTTC	CASSVRGYEQYF
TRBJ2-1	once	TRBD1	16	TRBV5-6	TGTGCTTCACGTTTCGGTGGGTCAGGACAGGGGTGGCGGCAGTTCTTC	CASRFGGSGQGWRQFF
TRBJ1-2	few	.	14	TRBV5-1	TGCGCCAGCAGCTTGGATCAGGGGAACTATGGCTACACCTTC	CASSLDQGNYGYTF
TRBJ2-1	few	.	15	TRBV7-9	TGTGCCAGCAGCCCAAGAGGGGGATCCTACAATGAGCAGTTCTTC	CASSPRGGSYNEQFF
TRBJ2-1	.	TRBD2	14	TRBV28	TGTGCCAGCAGTTTATCGCTAGCGGGCTATGAGCAGTTCTTC	CASSLSLAGYEQFF
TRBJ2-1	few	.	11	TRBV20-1	TGCAGTGCGAGCGAACTGGATGAGCAGTTCTTC	CSASELDEQFF
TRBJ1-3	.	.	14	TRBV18	TGTGCCAGCTCGCCCACAGGAGCGGGAAACACCATATATTTT	CASSPTGAGNTIYF
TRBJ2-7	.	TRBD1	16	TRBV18	TGTGCCAGCTCACAATCCGAGACAGGGGGAAGGAACGAGCAGTACTTC	CASSQSETGGRNEQYF
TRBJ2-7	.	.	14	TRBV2	TGTGCCAGCAGTGAATTCCCAGGAACCTACGAGCAGTACTTC	CASSEFPGTYEQYF
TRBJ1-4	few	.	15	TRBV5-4	TGTGCCAGCAGCCTACTACAGGGCCCTAATGAAAAACTGTTTTTT	CASSLLQGPNEKLFF
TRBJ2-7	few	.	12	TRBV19	TGTGCCAGTAGAAAGGCAGGATACGAGCAGTACTTC	CASRKAGYEQYF
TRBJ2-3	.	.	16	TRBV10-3	TGTGCCATCAGAGGGTCCCGGGGATATGATGGAGATACGCAGTATTTT	CAIRGSRGYDGDTQYF
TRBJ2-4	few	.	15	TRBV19	TGTGCCAGTAGTATCGGACAGACCTTCAAAAACATTCAGTACTTC	CASSIGQTFKNIQYF
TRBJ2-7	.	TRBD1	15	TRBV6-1	TGTGCCAGCAGTGCTAGGGGGCGCGTCTTCTACGAGCAGTACTTC	CASSARGRVFYEQYF
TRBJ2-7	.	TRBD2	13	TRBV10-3	TGTGCCATCGGGGCTAGCGGAACCTACGAGCAGTACTTC	CAIGASGTYEQYF
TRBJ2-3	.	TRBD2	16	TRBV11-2	TGTGCCAGCAGCTCGTTTCTAGGGAGGGCGACAGATACGCAGTATTTT	CASSSFLGRATDTQYF
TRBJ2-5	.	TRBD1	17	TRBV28	TGTGCCAGCACTCCCCCGGCCGGACAGGGGGCGCATGAGACCCAGTACTTC	CASTPPAGQGAHETQYF
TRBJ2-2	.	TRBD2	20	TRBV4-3	TGCGCCAGCAGCCAAGTCTGGTTGGTGGGGGGAGGGCCCTTTACCGGGGAGCTGTTTTTT	CASSQVWLVGGGPFTGELFF
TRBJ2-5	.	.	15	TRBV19	TGTGCCAGTAGAATAATTGGGAGAGGCCAAGAGACCCAGTACTTC	CASRIIGRGQETQYF
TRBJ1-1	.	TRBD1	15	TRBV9	TGTGCCAGCAGCATCCGACATGGGCCAGGGGGCGAAGCTTTCTTT	CASSIRHGPGGEAFF
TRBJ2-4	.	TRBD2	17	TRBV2	TGTGCCAGCAGTGGACCCGGAGGACTAGCGGGAGGGGGCATTCAGTACTTC	CASSGPGGLAGGGIQYF
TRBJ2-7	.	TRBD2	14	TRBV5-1	TGCGCCAGCAGCTTCTCTAGCGGGAACCACGAGCAGTACTTC	CASSFSSGNHEQYF
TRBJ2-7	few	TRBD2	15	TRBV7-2	TGTGCCAGCAGCGCCCAGGGACTAGCGGGAGTCGAGCAGTACTTC	CASSAQGLAGVEQYF
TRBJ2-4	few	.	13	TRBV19	TGTGCCAGTAGTCCCTTCAGGGAAAACATTCAGTACTTC	CASSPFRENIQYF
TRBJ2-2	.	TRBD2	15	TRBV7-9	TGTGCCAGCAGCCGTCTAGCGGGAGTAAACGGGGAGCTGTTTTTT	CASSRLAGVNGELFF
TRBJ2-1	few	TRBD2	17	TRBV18	TGTGCCAGCTCACCATTTACTAGCGGGGGATCCTACAATGAGCAGTTCTTC	CASSPFTSGGSYNEQFF
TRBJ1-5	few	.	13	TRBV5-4	TGTGCCAGCAGCTTGGACAGCTCTAAGCCCCAGCATTTT	CASSLDSSKPQHF
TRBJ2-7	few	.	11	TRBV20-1	TGCAGTGCTAGTCCAGGCTACGAGCAGTACTTC	CSASPGYEQYF
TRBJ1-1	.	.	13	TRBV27	TGTGCCAGCAGTTTAACTGGGAACACTGAAGCTTTCTTT	CASSLTGNTEAFF
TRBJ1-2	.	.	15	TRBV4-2	TGTGCCAGCAGCCAAGCGGGCCGGGATATCTATGGCTACACCTTC	CASSQAGRDIYGYTF
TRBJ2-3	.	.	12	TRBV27	TGTGCCAGCAGCCCACAAACAGATACGCAGTATTTT	CASSPQTDTQYF
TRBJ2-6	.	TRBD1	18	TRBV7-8	TGTGCCAGCAGCGCCATGTCAGGGGGCTCTGGTGGGGCCAACGTCCTGACTTTC	CASSAMSGGSGGANVLTF
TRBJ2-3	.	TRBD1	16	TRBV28	TGTGCCAGCAGTCGTTACCGGGACAGAGACACAGATACGCAGTATTTT	CASSRYRDRDTDTQYF
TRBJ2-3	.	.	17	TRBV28	TGTGCCAGCCTAGGACAGGGACGCGGGAGAAGAGCAGATACGCAGTATTTT	CASLGQGRGRRADTQYF
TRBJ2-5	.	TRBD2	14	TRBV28	TGTGCCAGCAGTTTACTAGCGGGATTTGAGACCCAGTACTTC	CASSLLAGFETQYF